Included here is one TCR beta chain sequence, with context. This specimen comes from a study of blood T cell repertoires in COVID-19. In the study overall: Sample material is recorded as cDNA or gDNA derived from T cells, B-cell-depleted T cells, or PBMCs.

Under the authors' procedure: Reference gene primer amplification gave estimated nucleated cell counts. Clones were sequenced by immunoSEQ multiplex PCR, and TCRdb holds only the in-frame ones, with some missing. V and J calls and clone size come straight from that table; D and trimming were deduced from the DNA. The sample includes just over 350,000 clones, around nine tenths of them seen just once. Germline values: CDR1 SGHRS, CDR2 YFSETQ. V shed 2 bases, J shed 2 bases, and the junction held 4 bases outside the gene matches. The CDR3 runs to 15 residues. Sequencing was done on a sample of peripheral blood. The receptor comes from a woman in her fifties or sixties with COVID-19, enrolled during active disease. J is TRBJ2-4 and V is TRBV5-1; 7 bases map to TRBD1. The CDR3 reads CASSFMTGSKNIQYF. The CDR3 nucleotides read TGCGCCAGCAGCTTCATGACAGGGTCCAAAAACATTCAGTACTTC.